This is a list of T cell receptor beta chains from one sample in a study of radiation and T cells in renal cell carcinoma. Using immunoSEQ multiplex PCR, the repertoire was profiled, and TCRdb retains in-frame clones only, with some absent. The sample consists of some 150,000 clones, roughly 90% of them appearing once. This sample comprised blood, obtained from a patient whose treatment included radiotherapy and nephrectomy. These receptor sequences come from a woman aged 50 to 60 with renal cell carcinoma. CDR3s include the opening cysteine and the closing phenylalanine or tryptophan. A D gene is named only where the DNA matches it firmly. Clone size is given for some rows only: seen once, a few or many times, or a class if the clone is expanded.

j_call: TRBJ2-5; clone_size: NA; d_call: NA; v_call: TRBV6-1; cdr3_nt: TGTGCCAGCAGTGAAGGGTGGACGGAAGAGACCCAGTACTTC; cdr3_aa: CASSEGWTEETQYF
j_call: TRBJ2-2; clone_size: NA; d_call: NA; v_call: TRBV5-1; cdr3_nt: TGCGCCAGCAGCTTCATGACTAGGGTGAACACCGGGGAGCTGTTTTTT; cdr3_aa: CASSFMTRVNTGELFF
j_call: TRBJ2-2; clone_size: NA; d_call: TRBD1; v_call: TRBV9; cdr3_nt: TGTGCCAGCAGCGTAGAGGGGACAGGGTTGACCGGGGAGCTGTTTTTT; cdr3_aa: CASSVEGTGLTGELFF
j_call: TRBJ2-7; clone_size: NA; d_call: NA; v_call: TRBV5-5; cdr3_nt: TGTGCCAGCAGCTTCGAATCGCTAAGATTTTACGAGCAGTACTTC; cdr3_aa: CASSFESLRFYEQYF
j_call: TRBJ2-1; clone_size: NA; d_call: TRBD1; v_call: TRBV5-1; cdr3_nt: TGCGCCAGCAGCTTGGACTACAGGGGATCCTACAATGAGCAGTTCTTC; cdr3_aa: CASSLDYRGSYNEQFF
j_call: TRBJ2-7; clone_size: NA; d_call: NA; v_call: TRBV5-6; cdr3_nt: TGTGCCAGCAGCTTGGTTGGGAGCTCCTACGAGCAGTACTTC; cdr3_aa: CASSLVGSSYEQYF
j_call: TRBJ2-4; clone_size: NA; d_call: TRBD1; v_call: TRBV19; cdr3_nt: TGTGCCAGTAGTACACCGGGACAGGGGACTCAGTACTTC; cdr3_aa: CASSTPGQGTQYF
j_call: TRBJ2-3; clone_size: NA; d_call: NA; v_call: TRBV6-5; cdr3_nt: TGTGCCAGCAGTTCCGGACAACGCACAGATACGCAGTATTTT; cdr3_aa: CASSSGQRTDTQYF
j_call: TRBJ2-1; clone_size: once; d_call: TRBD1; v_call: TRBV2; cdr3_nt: TGTGCCAGCAGTGACCCGGACAGGGATTTAGGCAATGAGCAGTTCTTC; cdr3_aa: CASSDPDRDLGNEQFF
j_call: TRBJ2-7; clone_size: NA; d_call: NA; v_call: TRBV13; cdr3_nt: TGTGCCAGCAGCGACAGCCTGGACTCCTACGAGCAGTACTTC; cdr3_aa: CASSDSLDSYEQYF
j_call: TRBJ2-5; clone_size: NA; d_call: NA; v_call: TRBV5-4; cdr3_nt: TGTGCCAGCAGCCCACCGGGGGAAATGAGGGAGACCCAGTACTTC; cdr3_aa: CASSPPGEMRETQYF
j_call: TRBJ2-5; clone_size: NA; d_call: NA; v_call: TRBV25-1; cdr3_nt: TGTGCCAGCAGTGACCAGGGCCAAGAGACCCAGTACTTC; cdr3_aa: CASSDQGQETQYF
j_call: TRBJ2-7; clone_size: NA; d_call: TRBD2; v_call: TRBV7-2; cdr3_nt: TGTGCCAGCAGCTCGGGACTAGGCTACGAGCAGTACTTC; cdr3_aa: CASSSGLGYEQYF
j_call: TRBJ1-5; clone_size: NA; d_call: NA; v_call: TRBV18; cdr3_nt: TGTGCCAGCTCATTTTCAGGGAGCAATAGCAATCAGCCCCAGCATTTT; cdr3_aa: CASSFSGSNSNQPQHF
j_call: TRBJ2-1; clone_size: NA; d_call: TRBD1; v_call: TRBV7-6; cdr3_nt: TGTGCCAGCAGCTTAGAAGCACAGGGGTTCTACAATGAGCAGTTCTTC; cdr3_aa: CASSLEAQGFYNEQFF
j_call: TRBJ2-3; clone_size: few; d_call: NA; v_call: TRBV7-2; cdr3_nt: TGTGCCAGCAGCTTAGATTGGAGCGGTGCCGCAGATACGCAGTATTTT; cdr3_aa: CASSLDWSGAADTQYF
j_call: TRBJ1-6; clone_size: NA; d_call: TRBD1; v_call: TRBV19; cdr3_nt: TGTGCCAGTAGTGGGACAGGGGATTCACCCCTCCACTTT; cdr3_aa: CASSGTGDSPLHF
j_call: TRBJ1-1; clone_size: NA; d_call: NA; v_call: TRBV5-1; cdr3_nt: TGCGCCAGCAGCTTGGATGGGGGTGTAGCTTTCTTT; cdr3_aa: CASSLDGGVAFF
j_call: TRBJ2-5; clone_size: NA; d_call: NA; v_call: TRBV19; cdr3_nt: TGTGCCACCCGACGGGCAGGGCTAGAGACCCAGTACTTC; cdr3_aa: CATRRAGLETQYF
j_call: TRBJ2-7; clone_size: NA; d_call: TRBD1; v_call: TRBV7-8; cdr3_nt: TGTGCCAGCAGCTTAGCGGTGCGACAGGGATCCCACGAGCAGTACTTC; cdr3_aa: CASSLAVRQGSHEQYF
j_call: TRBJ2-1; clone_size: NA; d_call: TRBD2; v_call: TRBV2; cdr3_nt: TGTGCCAGCAGGGTAGCGGGGGGTAACTACAATGAGCAGTTCTTC; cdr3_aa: CASRVAGGNYNEQFF
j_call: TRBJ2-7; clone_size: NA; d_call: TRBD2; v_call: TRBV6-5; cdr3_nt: TGTGCCAGCAGTTACTCGAGGGGCGGGGGAACCTACGAGCAGTACTTC; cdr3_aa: CASSYSRGGGTYEQYF
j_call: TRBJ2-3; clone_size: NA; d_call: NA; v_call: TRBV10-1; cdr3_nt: TGCGCCAGCAGTGAGTCGATACTTCGTGGAAATACGCAGTATTTT; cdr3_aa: CASSESILRGNTQYF
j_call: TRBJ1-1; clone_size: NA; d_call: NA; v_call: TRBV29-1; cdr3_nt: TGCAGCGTGAGGAAGAGACTTTCCATGAGCACTGAAGCTTTCTTT; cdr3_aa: CSVRKRLSMSTEAFF
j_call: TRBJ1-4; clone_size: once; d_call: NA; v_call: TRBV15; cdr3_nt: TGTGCCACCAGCAGAGATAAGGGTAGGGAAAAACTGTTTTTT; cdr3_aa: CATSRDKGREKLFF
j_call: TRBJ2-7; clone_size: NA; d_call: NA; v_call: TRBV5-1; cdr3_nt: TGCGCCAGCAGCCCGGGGATAGGGGCCTACGAGCAGTACTTC; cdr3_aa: CASSPGIGAYEQYF
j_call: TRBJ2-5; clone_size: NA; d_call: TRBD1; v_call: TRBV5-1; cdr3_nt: TGCGCCAGCAGCCCATCCGGGACAGGGGAAGAGACCCAGTACTTC; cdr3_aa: CASSPSGTGEETQYF
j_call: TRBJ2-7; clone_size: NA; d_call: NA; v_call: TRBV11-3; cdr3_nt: TGTGCCAGCAGCCCGACCGGGACAAGGGGACACGAGCAGTACTTC; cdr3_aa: CASSPTGTRGHEQYF
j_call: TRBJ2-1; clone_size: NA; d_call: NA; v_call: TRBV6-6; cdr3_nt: TGTGCCAGCAGTTACTCCACTGGAGGGGGCGATAATGAGCAGTTCTTC; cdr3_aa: CASSYSTGGGDNEQFF
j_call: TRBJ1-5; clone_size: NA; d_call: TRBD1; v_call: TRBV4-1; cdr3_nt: TGCGCCAGCAGCCAACAACCTGGGGACAGGGGGCAACAGCCCCAGCATTTT; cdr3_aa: CASSQQPGDRGQQPQHF
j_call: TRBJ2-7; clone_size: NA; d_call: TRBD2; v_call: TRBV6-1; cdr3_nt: TGTGCCAGCGAGAAGGCTAGCGGGTTCCCCGAGCAGTACTTC; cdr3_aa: CASEKASGFPEQYF
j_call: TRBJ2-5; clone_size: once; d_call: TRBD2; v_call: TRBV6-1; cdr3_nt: TGTGCCAGCAGTAGAATAGCGGGGGGCCAAGAGACCCAGTACTTC; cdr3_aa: CASSRIAGGQETQYF
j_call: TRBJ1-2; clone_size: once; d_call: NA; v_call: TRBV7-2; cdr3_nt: TGTGCCAGCAGCCTTCCCGGACAGCCCTATGGCTACACCTTC; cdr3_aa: CASSLPGQPYGYTF
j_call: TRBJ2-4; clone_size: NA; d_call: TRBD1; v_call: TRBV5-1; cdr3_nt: TGCGCCAGCAGCCCCGGGGACAGGAGGGGTTTAGGAAACATTCAGTACTTC; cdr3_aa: CASSPGDRRGLGNIQYF
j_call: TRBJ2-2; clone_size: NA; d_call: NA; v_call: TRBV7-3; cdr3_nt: TGTGCCAGCTCACCTGACCCGGGGGCCGGGGAGCTGTTTTTT; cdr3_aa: CASSPDPGAGELFF
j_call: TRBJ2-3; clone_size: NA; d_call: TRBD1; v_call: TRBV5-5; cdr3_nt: TGTGCCAGCAGCGGCAGACAGGGGGCATCAGATACGCAGTATTTT; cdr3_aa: CASSGRQGASDTQYF
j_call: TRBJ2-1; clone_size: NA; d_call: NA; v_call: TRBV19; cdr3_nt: TGTGCCAGTACGCTAGCTCTGAGCTCCTACAATGAGCAGTTCTTC; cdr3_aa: CASTLALSSYNEQFF
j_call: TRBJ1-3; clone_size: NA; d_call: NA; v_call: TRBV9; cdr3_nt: TGTGCCAGCAGCGCCTCGACGGCTATGTCTGGAAACACCATATATTTT; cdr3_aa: CASSASTAMSGNTIYF
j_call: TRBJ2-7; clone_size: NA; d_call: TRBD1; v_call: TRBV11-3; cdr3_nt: TGTGCCAGCAGCTTGCGGACAGGGAGCTACGAGCAGTACTTC; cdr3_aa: CASSLRTGSYEQYF
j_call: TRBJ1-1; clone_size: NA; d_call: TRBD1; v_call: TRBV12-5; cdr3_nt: TGTGCTAGTGGCCCACAGGGGGCGAACACTGAAGCTTTCTTT; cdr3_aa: CASGPQGANTEAFF
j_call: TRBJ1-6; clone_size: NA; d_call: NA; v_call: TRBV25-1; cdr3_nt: TGTGCCAGCAGTGGGACAGTTTGGAAATCCCTCCACTTT; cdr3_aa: CASSGTVWKSLHF